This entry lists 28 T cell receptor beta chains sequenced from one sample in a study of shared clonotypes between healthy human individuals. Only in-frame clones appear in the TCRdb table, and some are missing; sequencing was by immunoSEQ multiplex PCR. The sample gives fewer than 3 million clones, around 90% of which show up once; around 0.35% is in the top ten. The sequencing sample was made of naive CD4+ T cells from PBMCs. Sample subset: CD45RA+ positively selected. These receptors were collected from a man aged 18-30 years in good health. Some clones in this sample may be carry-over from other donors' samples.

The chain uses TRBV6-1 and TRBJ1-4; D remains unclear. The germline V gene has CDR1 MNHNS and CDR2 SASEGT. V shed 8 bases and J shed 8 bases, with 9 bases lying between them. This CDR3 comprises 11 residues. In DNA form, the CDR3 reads TGTGCCAGCGGTCTAGGCGAAAAACTGTTTTTT. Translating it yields CASGLGEKLFF.

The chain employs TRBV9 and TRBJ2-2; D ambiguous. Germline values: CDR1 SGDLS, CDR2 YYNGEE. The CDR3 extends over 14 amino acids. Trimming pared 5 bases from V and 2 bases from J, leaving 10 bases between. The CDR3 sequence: CASSTDGNTGELFF. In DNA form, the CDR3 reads TGTGCCAGCAGTACCGACGGTAACACCGGGGAGCTGTTTTTT.

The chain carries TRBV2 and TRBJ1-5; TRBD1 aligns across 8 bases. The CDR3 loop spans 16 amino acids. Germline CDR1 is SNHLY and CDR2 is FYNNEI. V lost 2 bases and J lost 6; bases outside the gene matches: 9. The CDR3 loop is CASSEQGAALGQPQHF. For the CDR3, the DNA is TGTGCCAGCAGTGAACAGGGGGCCGCCTTAGGTCAGCCCCAGCATTTT.

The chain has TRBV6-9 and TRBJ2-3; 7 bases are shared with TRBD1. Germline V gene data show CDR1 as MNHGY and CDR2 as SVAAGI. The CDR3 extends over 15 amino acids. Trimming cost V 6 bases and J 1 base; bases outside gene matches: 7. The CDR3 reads CASRGSGTGTDTQYF. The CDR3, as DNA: TGTGCCAGCAGGGGATCTGGGACAGGCACAGATACGCAGTATTTT.

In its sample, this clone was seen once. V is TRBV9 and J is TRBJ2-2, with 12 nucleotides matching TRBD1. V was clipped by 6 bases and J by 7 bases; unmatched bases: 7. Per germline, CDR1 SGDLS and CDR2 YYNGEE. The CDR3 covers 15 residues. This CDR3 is CASNRGQGAGGELFF. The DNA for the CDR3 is TGTGCCAGCAACCGGGGACAGGGGGCGGGCGGGGAGCTGTTTTTT. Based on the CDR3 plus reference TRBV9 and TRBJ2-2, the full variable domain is DSGVTQTPKHLITATGQRVTLRCSPRSGDLSVYWYQQSLDQGLQFLIQYYNGEERAKGNILERFSAQQFPDLHSELNLSSLELGDSALYFCASNRGQGAGGELFFGEGSRLTVL.

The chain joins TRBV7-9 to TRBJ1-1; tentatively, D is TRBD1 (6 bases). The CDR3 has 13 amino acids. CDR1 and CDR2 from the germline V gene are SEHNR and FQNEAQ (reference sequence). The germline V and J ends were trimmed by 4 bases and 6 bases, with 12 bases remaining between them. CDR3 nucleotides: TGTGCCAGCAGCTCGACAGGAGATGCTGAAGCTTTCTTT. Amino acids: CASSSTGDAEAFF. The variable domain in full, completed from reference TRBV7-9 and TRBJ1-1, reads DTGVSQNPRHKITKRGQNVTFRCDPISEHNRLYWYRQTLGQGPEFLTYFQNEAQLEKSRLLSDRFSAERPKGSFSTLEIQRTEQGDSAMYLCASSSTGDAEAFFGQGTRLTVV.

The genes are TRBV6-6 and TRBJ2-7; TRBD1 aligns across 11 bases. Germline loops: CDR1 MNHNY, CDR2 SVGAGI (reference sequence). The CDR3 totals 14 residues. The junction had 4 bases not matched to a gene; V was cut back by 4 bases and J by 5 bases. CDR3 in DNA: TGTGCCAGCAGTTCCGGGACAGGGGGGAACGAGCAGTACTTC. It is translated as CASSSGTGGNEQYF.

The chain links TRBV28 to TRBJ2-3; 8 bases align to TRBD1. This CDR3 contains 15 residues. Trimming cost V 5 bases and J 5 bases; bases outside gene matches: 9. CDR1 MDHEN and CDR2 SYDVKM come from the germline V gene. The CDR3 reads CASSPGGADEDTQYF. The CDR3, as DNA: TGTGCCAGCAGTCCAGGGGGCGCAGATGAAGATACGCAGTATTTT.

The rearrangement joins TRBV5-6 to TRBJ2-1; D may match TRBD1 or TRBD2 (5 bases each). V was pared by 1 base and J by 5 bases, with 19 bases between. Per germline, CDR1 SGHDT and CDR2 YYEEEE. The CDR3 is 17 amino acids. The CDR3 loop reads CASSLRGFVGPNNEQFF. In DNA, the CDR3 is TGTGCCAGCAGCTTGAGGGGATTCGTGGGACCGAACAATGAGCAGTTCTTC.

This CDR3 reads CASSPRRTSGTYQETQYF. CDR3 coding DNA: TGTGCCAGCAGCCCAAGACGGACTAGCGGGACGTACCAAGAGACCCAGTACTTC. The V gene is TRBV5-4, the J gene TRBJ2-5; 12 bases agree with TRBD2. With V trimmed by 4 bases and J by 0 bases, 10 bases remained unmatched. CDR3 length: 18 amino acids. The germline gives CDR1 SGHNT, CDR2 YYREEE (reference sequence). Together with reference TRBV5-4 and TRBJ2-5, the CDR3 gives the full variable domain: ETGVTQSPTHLIKTRGQQVTLRCSSQSGHNTVSWYQQALGQGPQFIFQYYREEENGRGNFPPRFSGLQFPNYSSELNVNALELDDSALYLCASSPRRTSGTYQETQYFGPGTRLLVL.

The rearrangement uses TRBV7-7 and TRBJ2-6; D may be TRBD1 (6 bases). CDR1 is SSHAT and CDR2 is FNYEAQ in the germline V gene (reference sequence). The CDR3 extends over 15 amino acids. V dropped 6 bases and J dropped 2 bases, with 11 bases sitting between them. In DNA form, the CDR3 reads TGTGCCAGCAGTCCTACAGGGCCTGGGGCCAACGTCCTGACTTTC. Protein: CASSPTGPGANVLTF.

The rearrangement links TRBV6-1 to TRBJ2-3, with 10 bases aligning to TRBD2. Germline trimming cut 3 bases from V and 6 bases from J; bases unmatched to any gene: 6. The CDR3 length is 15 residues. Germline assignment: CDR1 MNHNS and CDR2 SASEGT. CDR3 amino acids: CASSERLAGVDTQYF. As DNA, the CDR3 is TGTGCCAGCAGTGAGAGGCTAGCGGGAGTGGATACGCAGTATTTT.

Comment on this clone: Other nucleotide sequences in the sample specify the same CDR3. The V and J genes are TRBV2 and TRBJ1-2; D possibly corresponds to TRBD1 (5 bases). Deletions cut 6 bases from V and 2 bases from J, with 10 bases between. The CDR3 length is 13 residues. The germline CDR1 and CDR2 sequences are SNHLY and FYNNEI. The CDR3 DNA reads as TGTGCCAGCAGCGGGGACGGAAACTATGGCTACACCTTC. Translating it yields CASSGDGNYGYTF.

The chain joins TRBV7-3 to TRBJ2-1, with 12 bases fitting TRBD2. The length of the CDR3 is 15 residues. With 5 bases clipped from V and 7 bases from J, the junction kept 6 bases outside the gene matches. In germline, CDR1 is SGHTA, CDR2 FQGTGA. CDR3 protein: CASSLTSGSWNEQFF. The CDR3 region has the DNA TGTGCCAGCAGCCTGACTAGCGGGAGCTGGAATGAGCAGTTCTTC.

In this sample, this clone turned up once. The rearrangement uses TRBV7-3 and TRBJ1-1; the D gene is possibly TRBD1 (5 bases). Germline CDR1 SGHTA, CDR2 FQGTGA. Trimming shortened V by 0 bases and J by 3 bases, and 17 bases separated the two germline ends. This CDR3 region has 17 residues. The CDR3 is CASSLTPRPRGDTEAFF. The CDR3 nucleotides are TGTGCCAGCAGCTTAACCCCTCGACCGAGGGGAGACACTGAAGCTTTCTTT.

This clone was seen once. CDR3 in amino acids: CASSKGAVSPEQFF. In DNA, the CDR3 is TGTGCCAGCAGCAAGGGGGCGGTATCCCCTGAGCAGTTCTTC. The chain has TRBV11-3 and TRBJ2-1, with TRBD1 identical over 7 bases. V trimming: 5 bases; J trimming: 9 bases; junction bases outside the gene matches: 10. Germline values: CDR1 SGHNT, CDR2 YENEEA. The CDR3 is 14 residues long.

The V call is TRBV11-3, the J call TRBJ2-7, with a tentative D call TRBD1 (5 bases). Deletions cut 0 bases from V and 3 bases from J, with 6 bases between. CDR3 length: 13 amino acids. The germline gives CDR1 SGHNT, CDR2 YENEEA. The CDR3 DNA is TGTGCCAGCAGCTTAGAAGGGGACTACGAGCAGTACTTC. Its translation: CASSLEGDYEQYF.

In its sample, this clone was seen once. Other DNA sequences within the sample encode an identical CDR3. The CDR3 loop reads CASSPGADTQYF. Written as DNA, the CDR3 is TGTGCCAGCAGCCCAGGGGCCGATACGCAGTATTTT. The gene calls are TRBV7-9 and TRBJ2-3; possible D gene TRBD1, 6 bases. This CDR3 has 12 residues. CDR1 and CDR2 from the germline V gene are SEHNR and FQNEAQ (reference sequence). Trimming stripped 5 bases from V and 6 bases from J, with 9 bases between.

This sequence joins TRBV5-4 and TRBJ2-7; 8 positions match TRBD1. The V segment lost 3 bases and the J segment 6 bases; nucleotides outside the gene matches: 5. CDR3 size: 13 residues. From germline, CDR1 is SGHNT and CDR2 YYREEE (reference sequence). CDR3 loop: CASSSGTGSEQYF. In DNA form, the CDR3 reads TGTGCCAGCAGCTCCGGGACAGGTTCCGAGCAGTACTTC.

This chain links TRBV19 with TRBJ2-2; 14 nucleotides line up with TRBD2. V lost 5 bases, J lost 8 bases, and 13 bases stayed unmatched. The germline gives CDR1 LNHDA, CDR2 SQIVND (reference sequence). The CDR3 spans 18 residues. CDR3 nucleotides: TGTGCCAGTAGTCGAGAGACTAGCGGGAGGGCCAATCCTGGGGAGCTGTTTTTT. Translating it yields CASSRETSGRANPGELFF.

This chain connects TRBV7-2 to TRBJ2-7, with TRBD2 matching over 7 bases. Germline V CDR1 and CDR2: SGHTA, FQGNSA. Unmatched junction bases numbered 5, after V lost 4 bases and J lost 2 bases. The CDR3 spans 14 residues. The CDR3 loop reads CASSYTGTTYEQYF. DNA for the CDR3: TGTGCCAGCAGCTATACCGGGACTACCTACGAGCAGTACTTC.

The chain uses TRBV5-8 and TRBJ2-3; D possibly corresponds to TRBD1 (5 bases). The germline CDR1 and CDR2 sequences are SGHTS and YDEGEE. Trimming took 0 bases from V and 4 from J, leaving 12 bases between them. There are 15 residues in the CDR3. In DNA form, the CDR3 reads TGTGCCAGCAGCTTGGGGGGCAGGGAAGCAGATACGCAGTATTTT. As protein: CASSLGGREADTQYF.

Here the CDR3 DNA reads TGTGCCAGCAGCTTGCAGGCGACCACAGATACGCAGTATTTT. It translates to CASSLQATTDTQYF. The rearrangement joins TRBV11-3 to TRBJ2-3; D remains ambiguous. The CDR3 extends over 14 amino acids. The V and J ends lost 3 bases and 2 bases respectively, with 9 bases between them. Germline CDR1 is SGHNT and CDR2 is YENEEA.

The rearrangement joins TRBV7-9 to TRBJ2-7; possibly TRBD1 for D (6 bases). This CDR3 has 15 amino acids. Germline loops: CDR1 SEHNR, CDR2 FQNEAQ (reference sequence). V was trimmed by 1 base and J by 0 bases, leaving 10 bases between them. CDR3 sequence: CASSLGGHRSYEQYF. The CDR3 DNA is TGTGCCAGCAGCTTAGGGGGACACCGCTCCTACGAGCAGTACTTC. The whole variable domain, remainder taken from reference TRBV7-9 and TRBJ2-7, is DTGVSQNPRHKITKRGQNVTFRCDPISEHNRLYWYRQTLGQGPEFLTYFQNEAQLEKSRLLSDRFSAERPKGSFSTLEIQRTEQGDSAMYLCASSLGGHRSYEQYFGPGTRLTVT.

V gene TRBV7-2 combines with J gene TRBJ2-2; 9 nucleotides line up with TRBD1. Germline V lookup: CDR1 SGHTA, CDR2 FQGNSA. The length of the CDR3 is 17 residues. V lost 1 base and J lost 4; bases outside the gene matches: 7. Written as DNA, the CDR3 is TGTGCCAGCAGCTTAGAGGGGACAGGGCGCAGCACCGGGGAGCTGTTTTTT. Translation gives CASSLEGTGRSTGELFF.

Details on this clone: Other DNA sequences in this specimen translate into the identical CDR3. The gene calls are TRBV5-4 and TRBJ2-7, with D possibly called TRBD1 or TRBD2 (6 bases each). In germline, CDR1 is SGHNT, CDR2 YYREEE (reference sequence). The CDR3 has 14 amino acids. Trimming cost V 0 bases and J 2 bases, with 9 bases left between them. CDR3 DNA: TGTGCCAGCAGCTTGGCCGGGGGCGCCTACGAGCAGTACTTC. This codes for CASSLAGGAYEQYF.

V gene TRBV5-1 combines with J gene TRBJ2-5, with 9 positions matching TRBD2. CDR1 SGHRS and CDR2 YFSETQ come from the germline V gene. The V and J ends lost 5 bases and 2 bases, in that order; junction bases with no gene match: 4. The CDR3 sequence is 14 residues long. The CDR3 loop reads CASRGLAGQETQYF. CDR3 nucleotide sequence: TGCGCCAGCAGGGGGCTAGCGGGACAAGAGACCCAGTACTTC.

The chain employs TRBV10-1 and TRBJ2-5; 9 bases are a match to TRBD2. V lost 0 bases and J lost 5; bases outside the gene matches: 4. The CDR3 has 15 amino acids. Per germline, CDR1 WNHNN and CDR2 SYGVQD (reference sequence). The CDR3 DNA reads TGCGCCAGCAGTGAGTCGACTCTAGCGGGGGAGACCCAGTACTTC. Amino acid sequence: CASSESTLAGETQYF.